What follows are 3 T cell receptor beta chains derived from one specimen sequenced in a study of cytomegalovirus exposure and HLA in healthy donors. The primer mix had 60 Vbeta and 13 Jbeta primers. This table comes from immunoSEQ multiplex PCR, and its TCRdb copy is limited to in-frame clones, with some not included. This sample carries 110,000 to 150,000 clones, 70% of them seen once, and the ten largest clones take roughly 2%. The sequencing sample was made of PBMCs. Source of these receptors: a woman in her sixties or seventies in good health and CMV-seropositive.

The rearrangement links TRBV2 to TRBJ1-2; 9 nucleotides align to TRBD1. Germline V gene sequence: CDR1 SNHLY, CDR2 FYNNEI. The V and J ends lost 6 bases and 10 bases, in that order; junction bases with no gene match: 6. The CDR3 consists of 12 residues. The CDR3 DNA reads TGTGCCAGCAGCGGACAGGGGTTTGACTACACCTTC. This codes for CASSGQGFDYTF.

Comments on this clone: The identical CDR3 is also encoded by other nucleotide sequences in the sample. The chain links TRBV5-1 to TRBJ2-5; D not certain. Germline-derived CDR1 and CDR2 are SGHRS and YFSETQ. This CDR3 spans 13 amino acids. V lost 1 base, J lost 2 bases, and 6 bases lay in between. The CDR3 DNA follows: TGCGCCAGCAGCTTGTCCGGGCAAGAGACCCAGTACTTC. Translation gives CASSLSGQETQYF.

The chain carries TRBV7-9 and TRBJ2-2; 7 nucleotides align to TRBD1. The V gene's germline CDR1 is SEHNR and CDR2 FQNEAQ (reference sequence). The CDR3 loop spans 14 amino acids. The V and J ends lost 7 bases and 9 bases, in that order; junction bases with no gene match: 11. CDR3 in DNA: TGTGCCAGCACGCCGCAGACAGGGACCAGGGAGCTGTTTTTT. Translation: CASTPQTGTRELFF.